These 18 T cell receptor beta chains were sequenced from one sample in a study of T cell responses to AZD1222 COVID-19 vaccine. The repertoire was sequenced with immunoSEQ multiplex PCR; TCRdb's copy has only in-frame clones and lacks some. Of 150,000 to 200,000 clones listed, about nine tenths are singletons. The specimen comprised peripheral blood, sampled on day 0 of AZD1222 vaccination. The receptor set was obtained from an adult in good health.

This clone is medium-sized by share. This chain joins TRBV4-2 and TRBJ2-7, with D possibly matching TRBD1 (6 bases). The CDR3 is 16 residues long. Per the germline V gene, CDR1 is LGHNA and CDR2 is YNFKEQ. Trimming took 0 bases from V and 2 from J, leaving 14 bases between them. Here the CDR3 DNA reads TGTGCCAGCAGCCAAGAGATTTCGGACAGCCCCTACGAGCAGTACTTC. It translates to CASSQEISDSPYEQYF.

V is TRBV4-2 and J is TRBJ2-4; 10 bases fit TRBD1. The ends lost 4 bases at V and 15 bases at J; junction bases unmatched: 12. The CDR3 runs 14 residues. Germline V CDR1 and CDR2: LGHNA, YNFKEQ. In DNA form, the CDR3 reads TGTGCCAGCAGCCCCCGGGACAGGGGCCATGTCTGGTACTTC. Amino acid sequence: CASSPRDRGHVWYF.

The chain couples TRBV30 to TRBJ1-4, with D hard to call. The CDR3 sequence is 11 residues long. Germline assignment: CDR1 GTSNPN and CDR2 SVGIG (reference sequence). Trimming took 1 base from V and 7 from J, leaving 4 bases between them. The CDR3 spells CAWSAGEKLFF. The CDR3 coding sequence is TGTGCCTGGAGTGCTGGTGAAAAACTGTTTTTT.

This chain joins TRBV5-4 and TRBJ1-3; no reliable D call. V was clipped by 4 bases and J by 0 bases, with 11 bases between them. Germline CDR1 is SGHNT and CDR2 is YYREEE (reference sequence). The CDR3 totals 15 residues. The CDR3 loop reads CASSQKQSSGNTIYF. As DNA, the CDR3 is TGTGCCAGCAGCCAAAAACAGAGCTCTGGAAACACCATATATTTT.

The count of this clone is one. The chain uses TRBV19 and TRBJ1-2; 9 bases are shared with TRBD1. V was clipped by 5 bases and J by 2 bases; unmatched bases: 3. Per the germline V gene, CDR1 is LNHDA and CDR2 is SQIVND (reference sequence). The CDR3 spans 14 residues. CDR3 in DNA: TGTGCCAGTAGTCTCGGACAGGGGAACTATGGCTACACCTTC. Translating gives CASSLGQGNYGYTF.

The genes are TRBV10-3 and TRBJ2-2; 7 bases agree with TRBD2. Germline CDR1 ENHRY, CDR2 SYGVKD. This CDR3 contains 18 residues. The trim removed 7 bases at V and 3 bases at J, leaving 17 bases unmatched. CDR3 sequence (DNA): TGTGCCATCAATGGGGACTACCAGGGAGGGCGGGACACCGGGGAGCTGTTTTTT. It is translated as CAINGDYQGGRDTGELFF.

V usage is TRBV5-1 and J usage is TRBJ1-2; maybe TRBD1 (6 bases). V shed 0 bases and J shed 4 bases, with 13 bases lying between them. Per germline, CDR1 SGHRS and CDR2 YFSETQ. This CDR3 is built from 15 residues. The CDR3 loop reads CASSLGTGSGYGYTF. CDR3 bases: TGCGCCAGCAGCTTGGGAACAGGGTCGGGCTATGGCTACACCTTC. Filled out from reference TRBV5-1 and TRBJ1-2, the complete variable domain reads KAGVTQTPRYLIKTRGQQVTLSCSPISGHRSVSWYQQTPGQGLQFLFEYFSETQRNKGNFPGRFSGRQFSNSRSEMNVSTLELGDSALYLCASSLGTGSGYGYTFGSGTRLTVV.

This sequence joins TRBV6-6 and TRBJ2-1; D is perhaps TRBD1 (6 bases). V was clipped by 6 bases and J by 11 bases, with 20 bases between them. The germline gives CDR1 MNHNY, CDR2 SVGAGI (reference sequence). The CDR3 spans 14 residues. Here the CDR3 DNA reads TGTGCCAGCAGCACATCGGGGACAATTAAGAAGCAGTTCTTC. Amino acid sequence: CASSTSGTIKKQFF.

The chain couples TRBV3-1 (or the pseudogene TRBV3-2) to TRBJ1-3; D perhaps matches TRBD1 (5 bases). CDR1 is LGHDT and CDR2 is YNNKEL in the germline V gene (reference sequence). The CDR3 sequence is 16 residues long. The ends were cut back, 0 bases at V and 4 bases at J, with 13 bases in the middle. As DNA, the CDR3 is TGTGCCAGCAGCCAAGATTTAGCAGGGCGCGGAAACACCATATATTTT. Translating it yields CASSQDLAGRGNTIYF.

The J gene is TRBJ2-7, the V gene TRBV7-9; TRBD2 is a possible D gene (6 bases). The CDR3 is made up of 15 amino acids. V lost 6 bases and J lost 4, with 19 bases in between. CDR1 is SEHNR, CDR2 FQNEAQ, per germline (reference sequence). CDR3 DNA: TGTGCCAGCAGATGGGACGGGGGAAAGGCGTACGAGCAGTACTTC. Amino acids: CASRWDGGKAYEQYF.

The rearrangement uses TRBV27 and TRBJ1-5; tentative D call: TRBD1 (5 bases). The CDR3 extends over 15 amino acids. Germline V lookup: CDR1 MNHEY, CDR2 SMNVEV (reference sequence). V lost 2 bases and J lost 1, with 9 bases in between. This CDR3 is CASSLVGASNQPQHF. For the CDR3, the DNA is TGTGCCAGCAGTTTAGTTGGGGCAAGCAATCAGCCCCAGCATTTT.

V is TRBV28 and J is TRBJ1-5; no definite D call. This CDR3 is built from 15 residues. Germline V lookup: CDR1 MDHEN, CDR2 SYDVKM. V gave up 5 bases and J gave up 0 bases, with 11 bases separating them. The CDR3: CASSTQIPSNQPQHF. Written as DNA, the CDR3 is TGTGCCAGCAGTACTCAAATCCCTAGCAATCAGCCCCAGCATTTT.

The chain employs TRBV28 and TRBJ2-2; TRBD1 matches at 7 bases. This CDR3 has 14 residues. The V gene end was trimmed by 10 bases and the J gene end by 4 bases; junction bases not matched to a gene: 9. The germline V gene encodes CDR1 MDHEN and CDR2 SYDVKM. The CDR3 sequence: CATLRQGGTGELFF. The CDR3 coding sequence is TGTGCCACCCTCAGACAGGGCGGCACCGGGGAGCTGTTTTTT.

This clone was seen only a few times. The chain links TRBV4-2 to TRBJ1-4, with TRBD1 matching 10 bases. This CDR3 comprises 16 residues. Per the germline V gene, CDR1 is LGHNA and CDR2 is YNFKEQ. The V gene end was trimmed by 3 bases and the J gene end by 8 bases; junction bases not matched to a gene: 9. The chain's CDR3 is CASSQGTGAGGEKLFF. CDR3 nucleotide sequence: TGTGCCAGCAGCCAGGGGACAGGGGCGGGGGGCGAAAAACTGTTTTTT.

The sample holds one count of this clone. CDR3 amino acids: CASSSQGNTEAFF. DNA for the CDR3: TGTGCCAGCAGCTCACAGGGGAACACTGAAGCTTTCTTT. This rearrangement joins TRBV7-8 to TRBJ1-1, with D possibly matching TRBD1 (6 bases). With 4 bases removed from V and 1 base from J, the gap between germline ends came to 7 bases. This CDR3 comprises 13 residues. In germline, CDR1 is SGHVS, CDR2 FQNEAQ.

The CDR3 nucleotides are TGTGCCAGCAGTTCCCCGTCGACAGGGGAAGGAAACATTCAGTACTTC. Translation: CASSSPSTGEGNIQYF. The V and J genes are TRBV28 and TRBJ2-4, with 8 bases aligning to TRBD1. Germline CDR1 is MDHEN and CDR2 is SYDVKM. The V segment lost 4 bases and the J segment 6 bases; nucleotides outside the gene matches: 11. The CDR3 length is 16 residues. Together with reference TRBV28 and TRBJ2-4, the CDR3 gives the full variable domain: DVKVTQSSRYLVKRTGEKVFLECVQDMDHENMFWYRQDPGLGLRLIYFSYDVKMKEKGDIPEGYSVSREKKERFSLILESASTNQTSMYLCASSSPSTGEGNIQYFGAGTRLSVL.

V gene TRBV28 combines with J gene TRBJ2-1; TRBD2 matches 8 bases. The CDR3 has 14 residues. The germline V gene has CDR1 MDHEN and CDR2 SYDVKM. Trimming removed 5 bases from V and 4 bases from J; junction bases left unmatched: 4. DNA for the CDR3: TGTGCCAGCAGTACGGGACTAGTATACAATGAGCAGTTCTTC. It yields the protein CASSTGLVYNEQFF.

This chain links TRBV7-3 with TRBJ1-2, with 7 bases matching TRBD1. Trimming cost V 5 bases and J 7 bases; bases outside gene matches: 10. Germline V CDR1 and CDR2: SGHTA, FQGTGA. The length of the CDR3 is 14 residues. The CDR3 bases are TGTGCCAGCAGCGACGGGACAGTGGATATTGGCTACACCTTC. It encodes CASSDGTVDIGYTF.